This T cell receptor (beta chain) was sequenced in a study of T-cell reconstitution after alpha-beta-depleted transplantation in children. Overall study findings and caveats: Surviving recipient cells, namely T cells and thymic progenitors, were the source of high day-60 TCRbeta diversity in some patients. Diversity and T-cell counts at one year after transplant derived mostly from new T cells.

Deletions cut 2 bases from V and 4 bases from J, with 9 bases between. The CDR3 runs to 12 residues. CDR1 is GTSNPN and CDR2 is SVGIG in the germline V gene (reference sequence). A word on this clonotype: Its antigen is currently unknown.

Unique molecular identifiers featured in how the TCRbeta library was prepared. A single record per CDR3 protein comes from TCRdb applying MiXCR to the PCR reads. In the table there are approximately 89,000 distinct CDR3 sequences, less than 20% of which are singletons. The sample was PBMCs, mostly from graft donor cells, taken 180 days after TCRalphabeta/CD19-depleted stem cell transplant. The chain combines TRBV30 with TRBJ2-7; D perhaps matches TRBD2 (6 bases). This TCR derives from a male patient aged 2-9 years who had a stem cell transplant for acute lymphoblastic leukemia, so the T cells may come from the graft donor. CDR3 DNA sequence: TGTGCCTGGAGTTCGGGAGTGTACGAGCAGTACTTC. Translation gives CAWSSGVYEQYF.